The clone carrying this T cell receptor beta chain came up many times. Its antigen is unknown. The read ends 3 residues shy of where the CDR3 ends; the end is completed using the germline J gene. Other DNA sequences in the sample encode the same CDR3. The data were obtained in a study of T cell clonality in common variable immunodeficiency. The study's findings and limits: Reportedly, TCR beta sequences from common variable immunodeficiency showed fewer deletions and N-nucleotide insertions.

Germline V lookup: CDR1 DFQATT, CDR2 SNEGSKA (reference sequence). J lost 2 bases, V lost 0 bases, and 10 bases had no gene match. The CDR3 is 16 residues long. CVID and control samples used equivalent genomic DNA input. Assay used: immunoSEQ multiplex PCR; TCRdb lists only in-frame clones, some missing. The repertoire has tens of thousands of clones, none seen only once; the ten largest take about 3.6%. Caucasian heritage predominated among both patients and controls. Blood samples were heparinized, about 5 to 9 ml per donor. The V call is TRBV20-1, the J call TRBJ2-7; 7 bases map to TRBD2. Input material: peripheral blood mononuclear cells. This sequence originates from a person aged 18 to 75 in good health. The CDR3 DNA, read in part, is TGCAGTGCTAGAGATGGGAGGGGTGGCGACCCCTACGAG. This sequence encodes CSARDGRGGDPYE. The whole CDR3 sequence is CSARDGRGGDPYEQYF.